Below are 31 T cell receptor beta chains sequenced from a single sample in a study of T-cell memory formation after mild COVID-19. One entry per CDR3 protein, called by TCRdb with MiXCR from the 5' RACE reads. Of over 500,000 distinct CDR3 sequences listed, roughly 17% were seen once; the top ten hold roughly 8.2%. Sequences were obtained from PBMCs or a T cell subset sorted from them (not recorded which). These receptors were collected from an adult woman who had mild COVID-19 (a few samples of this study predate the infection). Cell type and time point are not known.

The CDR3 region has the DNA TGTGCCAGCAGCGGGGACAGGGTAAAGGATCAGCCCCAGCATTTT. Its protein is CASSGDRVKDQPQHF. The chain joins TRBV6-2 or TRBV6-3 to TRBJ1-5; 9 nucleotides align to TRBD1. The germline gives CDR1 MNHEY, CDR2 SVGEGT. The CDR3 runs to 15 residues. Germline trimming cut 6 bases from V and 5 bases from J; bases unmatched to any gene: 8.

The chain links TRBV7-9 to TRBJ2-1; the D is unclear. This CDR3 comprises 14 residues. Trimming took 4 bases from V and 2 from J, leaving 9 bases between them. Germline lookup yields CDR1 SEHNR and CDR2 FQNEAQ (reference sequence). This chain's CDR3 is CASSSGPAYNEQFF. The DNA of the CDR3 is TGTGCCAGCAGCTCAGGTCCGGCCTACAATGAGCAGTTCTTC.

This clonotype was seen more than once but under ten times. The chain carries TRBV18 and TRBJ2-3, with D possibly matching TRBD1 (5 bases). There are 14 residues in the CDR3. Between the trimmed V and J ends, which lost 6 bases and 2 bases, there was a span of 12 bases. CDR1 and CDR2 from the germline V gene are KGHSH and LQKENI. The CDR3 region has the DNA TGTGCCAGCTCGCGACAGCCTAACACAGATACGCAGTATTTT. This sequence encodes CASSRQPNTDTQYF.

This clonotype was seen a few times. The genes are TRBV5-8 and TRBJ1-1; tentative D call: TRBD1 (5 bases). Deletions cut 2 bases from V and 5 bases from J, with 10 bases between. The germline V gene encodes CDR1 SGHTS and CDR2 YDEGEE. The CDR3 consists of 13 residues. The CDR3 sequence: CASSFTGRTEAFF. DNA of the CDR3: TGTGCCAGCAGCTTTACGGGGCGTACTGAAGCTTTCTTT. The whole variable domain, filled in from reference TRBV5-8 and TRBJ1-1, reads EAGVTQSPTHLIKTRGQQATLRCSPISGHTSVYWYQQALGLGLQFLLWYDEGEERNRGNFPPRFSGRQFPNYSSELNVNALELEDSALYLCASSFTGRTEAFFGQGTRLTVV.

This clonotype has a handful of counts. The J gene is TRBJ2-3, the V gene TRBV3-1; 7 bases fit TRBD2. This CDR3 has 16 amino acids. V gave up 0 bases and J gave up 1 base; unmatched junction bases: 4. Germline V gene lookup returns CDR1 LGHDT and CDR2 YNNKEL (reference sequence). In nucleotides, the CDR3 is TGTGCCAGCAGCCAAGAAAGACTAGCTCGCACAGATACGCAGTATTTT. Its protein product is CASSQERLARTDTQYF.

This clonotype was found a few times. This chain uses TRBV12-3 or TRBV12-4 with TRBJ2-3; 12 bases fit TRBD2. Unmatched junction bases numbered 2, after V lost 2 bases and J lost 5 bases. This CDR3 spans 15 amino acids. CDR3 sequence: CASSLTSGGRDTQYF. The CDR3 DNA reads TGTGCCAGCAGTTTAACTAGCGGGGGGAGAGATACGCAGTATTTT.

This clonotype appeared a few times. The rearrangement links TRBV6-5 to TRBJ1-1, with D possibly TRBD1 on 6 matching bases. Germline lookup yields CDR1 MNHEY and CDR2 SVGAGI. V gave up 7 bases and J gave up 4 bases, with 19 bases separating them. The CDR3 runs 15 residues. CDR3: CASTIQGGGATEAFF. In DNA, the CDR3 is TGTGCCAGCACCATACAGGGAGGTGGGGCCACTGAAGCTTTCTTT.

V usage is TRBV24-1 and J usage is TRBJ2-1; 15 nucleotides agree with TRBD2. V was pared by 7 bases and J by 8 bases, with 5 bases of the junction left unmatched. The CDR3 loop spans 15 amino acids. In germline, CDR1 is KGHDR, CDR2 SFDVKD. This CDR3 reads CATSGGTSGRYEQFF. DNA of the CDR3: TGTGCCACCAGCGGAGGGACTAGCGGGAGGTATGAGCAGTTCTTC.

A note on this clonotype: A read error is possible here, since a much larger clone lies one base away. The chain combines TRBV6-2 or TRBV6-3 with TRBJ2-1; 11 bases align to TRBD2. The CDR3 covers 15 residues. Germline lookup yields CDR1 MNHEY and CDR2 SVGEGT. The CDR3 sequence is CASSPSGGSYNELFF. For the CDR3, the DNA is TGTGCCAGCAGTCCTAGCGGGGGGTCCTACAATGAGCTGTTCTTC.

This sequence joins TRBV3-1 and TRBJ2-1; D might be TRBD1 (6 bases). In germline, CDR1 is LGHDT, CDR2 YNNKEL (reference sequence). The length of the CDR3 is 14 residues. The V and J ends lost 5 bases and 8 bases respectively, with 16 bases between them. CDR3 sequence: CASSLSGQPHEQFF. The CDR3 coding sequence is TGTGCCAGCAGCTTATCTGGACAGCCTCATGAGCAGTTCTTC.

The V and J genes are TRBV20-1 and TRBJ1-1, with D unresolved. CDR3 length equals 11 residues. CDR1 is DFQATT, CDR2 SNEGSKA, per germline (reference sequence). The ends were cut back, 3 bases at V and 0 bases at J, with 2 bases in the middle. The chain's CDR3 is CSARLNTEAFF. CDR3 nucleotides: TGCAGTGCTAGGCTGAACACTGAAGCTTTCTTT.

The V gene is TRBV7-9, the J gene TRBJ1-1; D might be TRBD1 (6 bases). Germline assignment: CDR1 SEHNR and CDR2 FQNEAQ (reference sequence). This CDR3 region has 13 residues. V was clipped by 4 bases and J by 5 bases, with 11 bases between them. For the CDR3, the DNA is TGTGCCAGCAGCTCTACAGGGTTTACTGAAGCTTTCTTT. Translation: CASSSTGFTEAFF.

This clonotype was seen a few times. The chain recombines TRBV28 with TRBJ2-7, with TRBD1 matching 7 bases. This CDR3 is built from 17 residues. The trim removed 7 bases at V and 2 bases at J, leaving 17 bases unmatched. Germline values: CDR1 MDHEN, CDR2 SYDVKM. The CDR3 loop is CASTLRAHRGPAYEQYF. The DNA of the CDR3 is TGTGCCAGCACCCTACGGGCCCACAGGGGACCAGCCTACGAGCAGTACTTC.

V is TRBV6-1 and J is TRBJ2-2, with 8 positions matching TRBD1. Germline V lookup: CDR1 MNHNS, CDR2 SASEGT. This CDR3 comprises 16 residues. Germline trimming cut 3 bases from V and 4 bases from J; bases unmatched to any gene: 7. This chain's CDR3 is CASSEGQASSTGELFF. The CDR3 DNA reads as TGTGCCAGCAGTGAGGGACAGGCGTCGAGCACCGGGGAGCTGTTTTTT.

This clonotype came up a few times. The CDR3 DNA follows: TGCAGTGCTAGAGATAGGGGCAGGGGGCTGAACGAGCAGTACTTC. Its protein is CSARDRGRGLNEQYF. The chain has TRBV20-1 and TRBJ2-7; 8 bases are a match to TRBD1. Germline-derived CDR1 and CDR2 are DFQATT and SNEGSKA (reference sequence). The CDR3 runs to 15 residues. The J segment lost 5 bases and the V segment lost 0 bases, leaving 9 bases of the junction unmatched.

The chain couples TRBV29-1 to TRBJ2-2; tentatively, D is TRBD2 (5 bases). In germline, CDR1 is SQVTM, CDR2 ANQGSEA. The CDR3 length is 13 residues. V was clipped by 5 bases and J by 3 bases, with 10 bases between them. The CDR3 reads CSVLAGDTGELFF. The DNA of the CDR3 is TGCAGCGTTTTGGCGGGCGACACCGGGGAGCTGTTTTTT.

The gene calls are TRBV10-3 and TRBJ2-7; the D gene is possibly TRBD1 (5 bases). The germline gives CDR1 ENHRY, CDR2 SYGVKD. The CDR3 totals 12 residues. Deletions cut 10 bases from V and 6 bases from J, with 16 bases between. CDR3 sequence: CASRVPYGEQYF. The CDR3 bases are TGTGCCAGCAGGGTCCCCTACGGCGAGCAGTACTTC.

V is TRBV4-1 and J is TRBJ1-2; maybe TRBD1 (5 bases). Germline loops: CDR1 MGHRA, CDR2 YSYEKL. The CDR3 spans 16 residues. V gave up 1 base and J gave up 2 bases, with 14 bases separating them. CDR3 in amino acids: CASSQGREWGNYGYTF. The DNA of the CDR3 is TGCGCCAGCAGCCAAGGGCGCGAATGGGGGAACTATGGCTACACCTTC.

The sample holds a few counts of this clonotype. The V call is TRBV6-1, the J call TRBJ2-2, with a weak D call TRBD2 (6 bases). There are 14 residues in the CDR3. V lost 6 bases, J lost 4 bases, and 12 bases lay in between. Germline CDR1 is MNHNS and CDR2 is SASEGT. The chain's CDR3 is CASRRLDGTGELFF. As DNA, the CDR3 is TGTGCCAGCAGACGACTAGACGGCACCGGGGAGCTGTTTTTT.

This clonotype was counted a few times. V gene TRBV4-1 combines with J gene TRBJ2-1; D possibly corresponds to TRBD2 (7 bases). CDR1 MGHRA and CDR2 YSYEKL come from the germline V gene. Trimming took 1 base from V and 8 from J, leaving 15 bases between them. The CDR3 is 15 residues long. CDR3 in DNA: TGCGCCAGCAGCCAAGGGGCGGGGGCCGGAGATGAGCAGTTCTTC. Translation gives CASSQGAGAGDEQFF.

This chain connects TRBV6-6 to TRBJ2-2; D unresolved. CDR1 is MNHNY, CDR2 SVGAGI, per germline (reference sequence). This CDR3 is 16 amino acids long. V was pared by 0 bases and J by 2 bases, with 10 bases between. CDR3 bases: TGTGCCAGCAGTTACTCGGGCGGTATAAACACCGGGGAGCTGTTTTTT. Encoded protein: CASSYSGGINTGELFF.

This clonotype turned up a few times. The J gene is TRBJ2-1, the V gene TRBV20-1; TRBD2 matches 7 bases. V lost 6 bases, J lost 4 bases, and 12 bases stayed unmatched. From germline, CDR1 is DFQATT and CDR2 SNEGSKA (reference sequence). The CDR3 sequence is 15 residues long. The CDR3 loop reads CSARKAGRTYNEQFF. Written as DNA, the CDR3 is TGCAGTGCGAGAAAAGCGGGACGAACATACAATGAGCAGTTCTTC.

This rearrangement joins TRBV6-1 to TRBJ1-1; 8 bases match TRBD1. The V gene end was trimmed by 0 bases and the J gene end by 6 bases; junction bases not matched to a gene: 6. Germline loops: CDR1 MNHNS, CDR2 SASEGT. This CDR3 has 15 amino acids. This chain's CDR3 is CASSEAGTGSAEAFF. In DNA, the CDR3 is TGTGCCAGCAGTGAAGCTGGGACAGGATCGGCTGAAGCTTTCTTT.

The chain joins TRBV9 to TRBJ2-1, with 10 bases aligning to TRBD1. CDR3 length: 14 amino acids. The trim removed 4 bases at V and 15 bases at J, leaving 13 bases unmatched. Germline V gene lookup returns CDR1 SGDLS and CDR2 YYNGEE. The CDR3 nucleotides are TGTGCCAGCAGCCCACTGGGGACAGGGGCCCAAAGGTTCTTC. Protein sequence: CASSPLGTGAQRFF.

This sequence joins TRBV4-1 and TRBJ2-1; no definite D call. The germline V gene has CDR1 MGHRA and CDR2 YSYEKL. V lost 4 bases and J 7 bases, leaving 17 bases between the germline ends. The CDR3 spans 15 residues. The DNA for the CDR3 is TGCGCCAGCAGCCTAGTGGGAATTGTCGGGAATGAGCAGTTCTTC. Translating it yields CASSLVGIVGNEQFF.

Concerning this clonotype: A read error may account for a junction end that differs from germline. This chain connects TRBV4-2 to TRBJ2-3; TRBD2 might be the D (6 bases). The CDR3 consists of 14 residues. The germline gives CDR1 LGHNA, CDR2 YNFKEQ. The CDR3 loop reads CASSQGGAHRNRHF. Here the CDR3 DNA reads TGTGCCAGCAGCCAAGGCGGGGCCCACAGGAATCGCCATTTT.

This sequence joins TRBV12-3 or TRBV12-4 and TRBJ1-1, with 7 nucleotides matching TRBD1. This CDR3 region has 15 residues. V shed 4 bases and J 5 bases; nucleotides not matched to a gene: 10. CDR3 nucleotide sequence: TGTGCCAGCAGTTGGACAGGCTCTTCGGGAACTGAAGCTTTCTTT. It encodes CASSWTGSSGTEAFF.

This clonotype has a handful of counts. The rearrangement links TRBV12-3 or TRBV12-4 to TRBJ2-2, with TRBD2 as a possible D gene (6 bases). Trimming left V 5 bases short and J 4 bases short, with 17 bases between. The CDR3 consists of 16 residues. The CDR3 reads CASSHSGLSVTGELFF. The CDR3 DNA follows: TGTGCCAGCAGTCACTCGGGACTGTCGGTCACCGGGGAGCTGTTTTTT.

Here the CDR3 DNA reads TGCGCCAGCAGCTTGGCTGGGCTAAGTAATCAGCCCCAGCATTTT. Translating gives CASSLAGLSNQPQHF. The chain uses TRBV5-1 and TRBJ1-5; no reliable D call. Germline-derived CDR1 and CDR2 are SGHRS and YFSETQ. V lost 0 bases, J lost 4 bases, and 11 bases lay in between. The CDR3 totals 15 residues.

The chain employs TRBV5-1 and TRBJ1-2; possibly TRBD1 for D (6 bases). This CDR3 is 18 amino acids long. V gave up 0 bases and J gave up 4 bases, with 22 bases separating them. CDR1 is SGHRS, CDR2 YFSETQ, per germline. Here the CDR3 reads CASSLAGADTHGIYGYTF. Here the CDR3 DNA reads TGCGCCAGCAGCTTGGCAGGGGCTGACACTCACGGGATCTATGGCTACACCTTC.

This clonotype was recorded a few times. V gene TRBV7-6 combines with J gene TRBJ2-5; tentatively, D is TRBD1 or TRBD2 (5 bases each). The length of the CDR3 is 16 residues. V lost 3 bases and J 5 bases, leaving 19 bases between the germline ends. From germline, CDR1 is SGHVS and CDR2 FNYEAQ. The CDR3 is CASSLGVGSARETQYF. Here the CDR3 DNA reads TGTGCCAGCAGCTTGGGGGTGGGCTCAGCCCGGGAGACCCAGTACTTC.